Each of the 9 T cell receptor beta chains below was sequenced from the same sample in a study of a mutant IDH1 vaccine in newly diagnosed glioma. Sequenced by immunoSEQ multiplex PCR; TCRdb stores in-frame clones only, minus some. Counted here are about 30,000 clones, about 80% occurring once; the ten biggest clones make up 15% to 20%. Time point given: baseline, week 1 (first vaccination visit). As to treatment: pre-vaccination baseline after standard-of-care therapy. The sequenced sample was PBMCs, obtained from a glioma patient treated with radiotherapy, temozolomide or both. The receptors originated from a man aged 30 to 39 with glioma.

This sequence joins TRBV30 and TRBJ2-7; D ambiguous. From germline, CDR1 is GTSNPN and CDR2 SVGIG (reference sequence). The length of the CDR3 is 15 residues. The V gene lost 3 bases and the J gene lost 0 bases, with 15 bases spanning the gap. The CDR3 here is CAWRGGLGISYEQYF. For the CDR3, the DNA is TGTGCCTGGAGGGGCGGCTTGGGAATCTCCTACGAGCAGTACTTC.

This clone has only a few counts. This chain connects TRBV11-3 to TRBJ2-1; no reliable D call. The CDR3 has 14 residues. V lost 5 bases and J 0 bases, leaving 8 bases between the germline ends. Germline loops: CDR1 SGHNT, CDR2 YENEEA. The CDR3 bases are TGTGCCAGCAGCCCCTACGGCTCCTACAATGAGCAGTTCTTC. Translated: CASSPYGSYNEQFF.

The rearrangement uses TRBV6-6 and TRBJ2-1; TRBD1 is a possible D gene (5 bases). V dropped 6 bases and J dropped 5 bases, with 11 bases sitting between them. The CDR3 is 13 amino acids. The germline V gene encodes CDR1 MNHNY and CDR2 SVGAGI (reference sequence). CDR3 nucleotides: TGTGCCAGCAGCCTCACAGGTAACAATGAGCAGTTCTTC. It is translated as CASSLTGNNEQFF.

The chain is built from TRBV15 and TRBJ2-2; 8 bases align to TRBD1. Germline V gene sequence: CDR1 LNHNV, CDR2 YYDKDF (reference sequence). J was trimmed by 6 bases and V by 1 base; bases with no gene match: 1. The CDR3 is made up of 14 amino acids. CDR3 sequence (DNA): TGTGCCACCAGCAGAGCGACAGGGGCCGGGGAGCTGTTTTTT. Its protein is CATSRATGAGELFF.

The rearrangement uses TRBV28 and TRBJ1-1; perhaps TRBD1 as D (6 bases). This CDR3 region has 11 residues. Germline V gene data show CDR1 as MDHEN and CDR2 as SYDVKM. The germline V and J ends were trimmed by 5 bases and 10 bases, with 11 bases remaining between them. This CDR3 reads CASSVTRGAFF. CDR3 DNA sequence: TGTGCCAGCAGTGTAACCAGGGGAGCTTTCTTT.

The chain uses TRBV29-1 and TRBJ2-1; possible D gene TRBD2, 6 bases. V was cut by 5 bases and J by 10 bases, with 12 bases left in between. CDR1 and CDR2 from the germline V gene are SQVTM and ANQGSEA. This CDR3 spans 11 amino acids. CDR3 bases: TGCAGCGTTCGAGCGGGTGGCGAGCAGTTCTTC. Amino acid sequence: CSVRAGGEQFF.

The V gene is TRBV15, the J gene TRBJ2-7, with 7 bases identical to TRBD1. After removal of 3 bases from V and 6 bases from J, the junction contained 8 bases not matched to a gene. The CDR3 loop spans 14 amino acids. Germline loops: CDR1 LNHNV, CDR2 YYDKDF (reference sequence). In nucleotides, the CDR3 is TGTGCCACCAGCAGGCAGGGGGACCGTATCGAGCAGTACTTC. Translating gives CATSRQGDRIEQYF.

CDR3 nucleotides: TGTGCCAGCAGTGATGGGAGACTGAACACCGGGGAGCTGTTTTTT. It yields the protein CASSDGRLNTGELFF. The rearrangement uses TRBV6-1 and TRBJ2-2; TRBD2 might be the D (5 bases). The V gene lost 3 bases and the J gene lost 1 base, with 9 bases spanning the gap. The length of the CDR3 is 15 residues. Germline V gene data show CDR1 as MNHNS and CDR2 as SASEGT.

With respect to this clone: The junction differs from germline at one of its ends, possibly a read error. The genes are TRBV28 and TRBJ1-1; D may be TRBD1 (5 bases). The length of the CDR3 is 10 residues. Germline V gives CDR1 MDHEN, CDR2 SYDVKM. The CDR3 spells CASSPRGASF. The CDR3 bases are TGTGCCAGCAGTCCTAGGGGCGCCTCCTTT.